The entry below gives a single T cell receptor beta chain sequence along with its context. Method: immunoSEQ multiplex PCR; TCRdb's copy keeps in-frame clones and lacks some. The table records fewer than 350,000 clones, 88% of them present only once. The V end lost 4 bases, the J end lost 6 bases, and 16 bases lay between the germline ends. CDR3 length: 15 residues. In germline, CDR1 is SGHTA, CDR2 FQGNSA. This sample is part of a study of blood T cell repertoires in COVID-19. On the study more broadly: Donors in Cohort 3 counted as recovered after two negative PCRs, clearance, or symptom resolution.

Individuals aged about 18 to 89 years were recruited from 24 US areas. This chain links TRBV7-2 with TRBJ2-4; D may be TRBD1 (5 bases). Sequencing was done on a sample of PBMCs or T cells enriched from blood (not recorded which). The TCR comes from a woman aged 55-70 years in a cohort exposed to, infected with or recovered from COVID-19 (not recorded which). CDR3 sequence reads: CASSSFQGSGNIQYF. For the CDR3, the DNA is TGTGCCAGCAGCTCCTTCCAGGGAAGTGGAAACATTCAGTACTTC.